The text below deals with one TCR beta chain. The sample belongs to a study of shared clonotypes between healthy human individuals. Only in-frame clones appear in the TCRdb table, and some are missing; sequencing was by immunoSEQ multiplex PCR. The top ten clones hold around 12% of a sample with about 500,000 clones, roughly three quarters of them seen once. CDR3 size: 15 residues. The V and J ends lost 4 bases and 4 bases respectively, with 17 bases between them. CDR1 and CDR2 from the germline V gene are SGHDT and YYEEEE. Sequenced: PBMCs. This TCR was recovered from a woman in her thirties or forties in good health. Some clones in this sample may be carry-over from other donors' samples. The rearrangement uses TRBV5-6 and TRBJ2-5; D gene unclear. CDR3 in amino acids: CASSQYGGYGETQYF. CDR3 in DNA: TGTGCCAGCAGCCAATATGGCGGCTATGGAGAGACCCAGTACTTC.